This T cell receptor (beta chain) was sequenced for a study of blood T cell repertoires in COVID-19 (dated by TCRdb to about 2020). General notes on the study: The collaborator samples originated in the United States, Italy and Spain and spanned the acute and convalescent phases of COVID-19. The material from the prospective study consisted of cDNA or gDNA derived from T cells, B-cell-depleted T cells, or PBMCs. The dataset comprised deeply sampled blood TCRbeta repertoires from subjects exposed to, actively infected with, or recovered from COVID-19. The repertoires were released in a freely available public database intended as a resource for research on the immune response to SARS-CoV-2. Samples were obtained from the ongoing ImmuneRACE study (first 160 participants) and from 1,254 subjects provided by 6 global collaborators. Nearly every sample came with metadata listing a de-identified subject ID, COVID-19 status, age in years and sex. Where available, HLA class I and class II types were obtained from metadata supplied by the sample provider rather than from assay-based typing.

Comment on this clone: Which antigen it targets is not known. Base qualities are not provided; no much larger clone lies one nucleotide away.

What the work shows at the level of the full study, not this receptor alone: The amount of clinical and demographic metadata varied by source and participant and was provided uncurated.

TCRbeta CDR3 regions were amplified from genomic DNA using the immunoSEQ Assay, a bias-controlled multiplex PCR. The study's processing was this. Nucleated cell counts per sample were estimated from amplification of reference gene primers within the assay. To quantify the absolute abundance of each unique TCRbeta CDR3 rearrangement, sequence reads were collapsed and filtered. For each sample, productive Simpson clonality was calculated by taking the square root of Simpson's diversity index across productive rearrangements. Here the immuneACCESS table is served through TCRdb, limited to in-frame sequences with V and J called. Missing clones are a known gap in these copies; in checked studies unresolved V genes cover under half, and the rest lacks a known reason. The V and J calls and the clone size are those of that table, but D and trimming were determined from the DNA. Recorded for this sample are tens of thousands of clones; more than 90% of them occurred a single time. 4.5% to 7% of the sample belongs to the ten largest clones.

Trimming leaves V shorter by 1 base and J shorter by 3 bases, with the junction holding 3 bases beyond the gene matches. Its CDR3 holds 16 amino acids, cysteine through phenylalanine. Left in the record is the CDR3 DNA by itself, 48 bases read in frame from the first base. From the germline V gene, CDR1 is SGHTA and CDR2 is FQGNSA. Collaborating institutions collected whole blood in K2EDTA tubes following their own protocols. Collaborator samples were shipped for TCRbeta analysis as frozen whole blood, isolated PBMCs, or DNA extracted from either sample type. The TCR originated in a human donor in a cohort sampled during active COVID-19. The sample consisted of peripheral blood. The chain was built from TRBV7-2 and TRBJ2-3, and TRBD2 aligns with 11 junction nucleotides. The sequence in DNA is TGTGCCAGCAGCTTAGGCGTAGCGGGGGGGACAGATACGCAGTATTTT. It translates to CASSLGVAGGTDTQYF.